Included here is one T cell receptor (beta chain) sequence, with context. No antigen is known for it. Data came from immunoSEQ multiplex PCR; TCRdb stores just in-frame clones and leaves some out. There are approximately 110,000 clones in the sample; 89% occur only once, and 35% to 45% lies in the top ten. The CDR3 covers 14 residues. V was trimmed by 0 bases and J by 5 bases, leaving 10 bases between them. Germline loops: CDR1 KGHSH, CDR2 LQKENI. These data are taken from a study of T cell responses to AZD1222 COVID-19 vaccine. Study-level results: At 160-218 and 743-854, vaccine-associated CD4 TCRs were dominant, and they spanned spike. All repertoire sampling was performed exclusively after the peak T cell response. The breadth and depth of Spike-specific TCRs increased once two AZD1222 doses had been given. Close to half of all spike-specific TCRs reportedly target regions of the variants that are unmutated.

The gene calls are TRBV18 and TRBJ1-2; D gene unclear. The sequence was collected from an adult who received the AZD1222 COVID-19 vaccine. Specimen: peripheral blood, collected 28 days after the second AZD1222 dose. The CDR3 protein is CASSPPASPYGYTF. In nucleotides, the CDR3 is TGTGCCAGCTCACCACCTGCCAGCCCGTATGGCTACACCTTC.